The 14 T cell receptor beta chains listed next were all sequenced from one sample in a study of blood T cell repertoires in COVID-19. This table comes from immunoSEQ multiplex PCR, and its TCRdb copy is limited to in-frame clones, with some not included. The table records some 250,000 clones, 86% of them present only once. Sequencing used peripheral blood. These receptors were obtained from a woman in her twenties or thirties who had recovered from COVID-19.

The rearrangement uses TRBV7-2 and TRBJ2-2; D is perhaps TRBD1 (6 bases). The V gene's germline CDR1 is SGHTA and CDR2 FQGNSA. The CDR3 loop spans 16 amino acids. V lost 1 base to trimming and J lost 1 base, with 10 bases between them. CDR3 in amino acids: CASSLVGGGNTGELFF. CDR3 DNA: TGTGCCAGCAGCTTAGTTGGGGGCGGGAACACCGGGGAGCTGTTTTTT.

This chain joins TRBV7-2 and TRBJ2-7, with D tentatively TRBD1 (6 bases). This CDR3 comprises 15 residues. V was trimmed by 4 bases and J by 1 base, leaving 14 bases between them. Germline V gene sequence: CDR1 SGHTA, CDR2 FQGNSA. CDR3 DNA: TGTGCCAGCAGCTCCCCGGACAGTGTTTCCTACGAGCAGTACTTC. Amino acid sequence: CASSSPDSVSYEQYF. Complete variable domain (other parts from reference TRBV7-2 and TRBJ2-7): GAGVSQSPSNKVTEKGKDVELRCDPISGHTALYWYRQSLGQGLEFLIYFQGNSAPDKSGLPSDRFSAERTGGSVSTLTIQRTQQEDSAVYLCASSSPDSVSYEQYFGPGTRLTVT.

This clone was seen a single time. The chain carries TRBV11-2 and TRBJ1-3; D is undetermined. The CDR3 consists of 16 residues. Trimming removed 6 bases from V and 0 bases from J, with 15 bases in between. The V gene's germline CDR1 is SGHAT and CDR2 FQNNGV. CDR3 in amino acids: CASSLRPGSSGNTIYF. The CDR3 DNA reads as TGTGCCAGCAGTCTTCGGCCCGGGAGCTCTGGAAACACCATATATTTT.

This clone was observed once. J is TRBJ2-3 and V is TRBV6-5, with D possibly being TRBD1 (5 bases). The CDR3 extends over 10 amino acids. The V end lost 11 bases, the J end lost 7 bases, and 10 bases lay between the germline ends. The germline V gene encodes CDR1 MNHEY and CDR2 SVGAGI. The CDR3 sequence: CASGSNTQYF. CDR3 DNA: TGTGCCTCAGGGTCAAATACGCAGTATTTT.

The chain has TRBV27 and TRBJ2-2, with D maybe TRBD2 (5 bases). Trimming shortened V by 3 bases and J by 3 bases, and 17 bases separated the two germline ends. This CDR3 has 17 amino acids. Germline V lookup: CDR1 MNHEY, CDR2 SMNVEV (reference sequence). The CDR3 DNA reads as TGTGCCAGCAGTTTTACGAGGGTCTTATATGACACCGGGGAGCTGTTTTTT. Translation gives CASSFTRVLYDTGELFF.

V usage is TRBV4-2 and J usage is TRBJ2-7, with 10 nucleotides matching TRBD2. V trimming: 2 bases; J trimming: 7 bases; junction bases outside the gene matches: 8. The CDR3 loop spans 15 amino acids. Germline assignment: CDR1 LGHNA and CDR2 YNFKEQ. The CDR3 loop is CASSQQRGGFREQYF. CDR3 nucleotide sequence: TGTGCCAGCAGCCAACAGCGGGGGGGCTTTCGAGAGCAGTACTTC.

The J gene is TRBJ1-1, the V gene TRBV5-1; 8 bases fit TRBD1. CDR3 size: 16 residues. Trimming cost V 1 base and J 1 base; bases outside gene matches: 6. CDR1 and CDR2 (germline): SGHRS, YFSETQ. CDR3 bases: TGCGCCAGCAGCTTGCCGTCAGGGGGCTGGAACACTGAAGCTTTCTTT. Amino acid sequence: CASSLPSGGWNTEAFF.

The chain uses TRBV10-3 and TRBJ2-5, with 9 bases identical to TRBD2. This CDR3 comprises 18 residues. Trimming took 0 bases from V and 5 from J; bases not matched to a gene: 13. Germline V gene lookup returns CDR1 ENHRY and CDR2 SYGVKD. CDR3 DNA: TGTGCCATCAGTGAGTCGATAGTGCCGGCGGGGGGGCTTGAGACCCAGTACTTC. Its protein product is CAISESIVPAGGLETQYF.

The chain recombines TRBV19 with TRBJ2-5, with D unresolved. Germline loops: CDR1 LNHDA, CDR2 SQIVND (reference sequence). The CDR3 consists of 14 residues. V dropped 5 bases and J dropped 3 bases, with 13 bases sitting between them. The CDR3 spells CASSQFSREETQYF. Written as DNA, the CDR3 is TGTGCCAGTAGTCAATTCTCCCGGGAAGAGACCCAGTACTTC.

The CDR3 here is CASNRGPYGYTF. CDR3 nucleotide sequence: TGTGCCAGCAACAGGGGCCCCTATGGCTACACCTTC. The rearrangement links TRBV9 to TRBJ1-2, with 7 bases aligning to TRBD1. Germline CDR1 and CDR2: SGDLS and YYNGEE. J gave up 4 bases and V 6 bases, and 3 bases lay outside the gene matches. The CDR3 has 12 residues. Combining the CDR3 with reference TRBV9 and TRBJ1-2 gives the whole variable domain DSGVTQTPKHLITATGQRVTLRCSPRSGDLSVYWYQQSLDQGLQFLIQYYNGEERAKGNILERFSAQQFPDLHSELNLSSLELGDSALYFCASNRGPYGYTFGSGTRLTVV.

V and J are TRBV9 and TRBJ2-2; 11 nucleotides agree with TRBD2. There are 17 residues in the CDR3. V lost 0 bases and J lost 6; bases outside the gene matches: 7. From germline, CDR1 is SGDLS and CDR2 YYNGEE. CDR3 nucleotides: TGTGCCAGCAGCGTAGATGAGCTAGCGGGGGGTTCCGGGGAGCTGTTTTTT. This translates into CASSVDELAGGSGELFF.

This clone was recorded once. This chain connects TRBV7-9 to TRBJ1-2; 9 nucleotides agree with TRBD1. The CDR3 extends over 16 amino acids. Trimming cost V 0 bases and J 0 bases; bases outside gene matches: 2. Germline V gives CDR1 SEHNR, CDR2 FQNEAQ (reference sequence). CDR3 loop: CASSLAGQGANYGYTF. CDR3 DNA sequence: TGTGCCAGCAGCTTAGCGGGACAGGGAGCTAACTATGGCTACACCTTC.

The V call is TRBV4-2, the J call TRBJ2-1, with 8 nucleotides matching TRBD2. The CDR3 covers 20 residues. Germline V lookup: CDR1 LGHNA, CDR2 YNFKEQ. J was trimmed by 4 bases and V by 4 bases; bases with no gene match: 21. The CDR3 spells CASSPTSLAGLGRPYNEQFF. CDR3 in DNA: TGTGCCAGCAGCCCTACAAGCTTAGCGGGGCTCGGTCGCCCGTACAATGAGCAGTTCTTC.

The chain is built from TRBV12-3 or TRBV12-4 and TRBJ1-1, with D perhaps matching TRBD1 (5 bases). The V end lost 8 bases, the J end lost 1 base, and 8 bases lay between the germline ends. The CDR3 is made up of 12 amino acids. CDR3 sequence (DNA): TGTGCCAGCGGACACCAGAACACTGAAGCTTTCTTT. Translating it yields CASGHQNTEAFF.